One T cell receptor beta chain is described in this entry. The CDR3 loop spans 13 amino acids. V shed 3 bases and J shed 15 bases, with 21 bases lying between them. Germline V gene data show CDR1 as SQVTM and CDR2 as ANQGSEA. The data are from a study of blood T cell repertoires in COVID-19. Participant-given clinical history determined each cohort assignment. The authors' processing: Amplification of reference gene primers provided the estimated nucleated cell counts. Only in-frame clones appear in the TCRdb table, and some are missing; sequencing was by immunoSEQ multiplex PCR. V and J calls and clone size are as listed in that table; D and trimming were resolved from the DNA. The table records 150,000 to 200,000 clones, 70% to 85% of them present only once.

Sequenced sample: PBMCs or T cells enriched from blood (not recorded which). This chain joins TRBV29-1 and TRBJ1-5, with D tentatively TRBD1 (6 bases). This TCR was sampled from a woman between 50 and 59 years old who had recovered from COVID-19. In DNA, the CDR3 is TGCAGCGTTGAGCGGCAGGGGTCAGCCGAGAGGCATTTT. This sequence encodes CSVERQGSAERHF.